These T cell receptor beta chains were read from a single sample in a study of blood T cells in healthy people across ages. TCRdb called the 5' RACE reads again in MiXCR, with one record for every CDR3 protein. This repertoire shows some 1.5 million distinct CDR3 sequences, about 30% found once; its top ten account for 7% to 9%. Input material: blood. Source of these receptors: a woman under 40 in good health. The CDR3 runs from the conserved cysteine through the conserved F or W. Fields, in order: CDR3 DNA, CDR3 protein, J gene, V gene, clone size, D gene. A D gene is named only where the DNA matches it firmly. Size tells how often a clone was seen (once, few, many) or the class of an expanded clone, and some rows leave it out.

TGTGCCAGCAGCCCCGGGACTCCGACCGCAGATACGCAGTATTTT,CASSPGTPTADTQYF,TRBJ2-3,TRBV7-2,.,.
TGTGCCAGCTCACCCGGACAGGAATGCTACACCTTC,CASSPGQECYTF,TRBJ1-2,TRBV18,few,TRBD1
TGTGCCACCAGCACCATGACCGGGACAGGGAACGAGCAGTACTTC,CATSTMTGTGNEQYF,TRBJ2-7,TRBV15,.,TRBD1
TGTGCCAGCGGACCTAGGCGACTTAAAGATACGCAGTATTTT,CASGPRRLKDTQYF,TRBJ2-3,TRBV2,.,.
TGTGCCAGCAGTTACTCCTTCGGGGTTAGCGGGAGTTGGAATGAGCAGTTCTTC,CASSYSFGVSGSWNEQFF,TRBJ2-1,TRBV6-5,.,TRBD2
TGTGCCAGCAACCCTGTGGGCAGGTTGCGCGAGCAGTACTTC,CASNPVGRLREQYF,TRBJ2-7,TRBV6-1,few,.
TGCGCCAGCAACCCAGGGGATTACTCCGGGACCAACGTCCTGACTTTC,CASNPGDYSGTNVLTF,TRBJ2-6,TRBV5-1,.,.
TGTGCCAGCTCCCCCGGAGCGGGGGACCCCTACGAGCAGTACTTC,CASSPGAGDPYEQYF,TRBJ2-7,TRBV18,few,TRBD2
TGTGCCTGGAGTGTATATCAGGGGGGTGGCGAGCAGTACTTC,CAWSVYQGGGEQYF,TRBJ2-7,TRBV30,.,.
TGTGCCAGCAGCTCAGGTTCCAGATACAATGAGCAGTTCTTC,CASSSGSRYNEQFF,TRBJ2-1,TRBV7-2,.,.
TGTGCCAGCAGTTTATGGCCGGGTCCTTCCACAGATACGCAGTATTTT,CASSLWPGPSTDTQYF,TRBJ2-3,TRBV28,.,.
TGCAGTGCTCACCCAAATCCGACAGGGCGGGCCTACGAGCAGTACTTC,CSAHPNPTGRAYEQYF,TRBJ2-7,TRBV20-1,many,TRBD1
TGTGCCAGCAGCAGACCCCTTGGACAGGGGGAAGAAAAACTGTTTTTT,CASSRPLGQGEEKLFF,TRBJ1-4,TRBV15,.,TRBD1
TGTGCCAGCAGCCGACACAGTAGAATGACGAACACTGAAGCTTTCTTT,CASSRHSRMTNTEAFF,TRBJ1-1,TRBV14,.,.
TGTGCCAGCAGCCCGCAAGGGCGGGAGGGATACAATGAGCAGTTCTTC,CASSPQGREGYNEQFF,TRBJ2-1,TRBV7-2,many,TRBD2
TGCAGCGTGCGGGCCAAGTACCAAGAGACCCAGTACTTC,CSVRAKYQETQYF,TRBJ2-5,TRBV29-1,.,.
TGCGCCAGCAGCTTAAGGACTAGCGGGAGGAACGAGCAGTACTTC,CASSLRTSGRNEQYF,TRBJ2-7,TRBV5-1,many,TRBD2
TGTGCCAGCAGCTCGACCGGGCCGTCTAAGCAGTTCTTC,CASSSTGPSKQFF,TRBJ2-1,TRBV11-2,.,.
TGTGCCGGCAGCACCCCCATAGGGCATGAGCGGTTCTTC,CAGSTPIGHERFF,TRBJ2-1,TRBV6-5,.,.
TGTGCCAGCAGCCCGGGGACAGGGGGGGACCACACCTTC,CASSPGTGGDHTF,TRBJ1-2,TRBV7-6,.,TRBD1
TGCAGTGCTAGAGATCAGGGGAGGAGCACCGGGGAGCTGTTTTTT,CSARDQGRSTGELFF,TRBJ2-2,TRBV20-1,.,.
TGTGCCAGCAGCCCCGACGGGCTCTCGGGGGAGCAGTACTTC,CASSPDGLSGEQYF,TRBJ2-7,TRBV7-9,many,.
TGTGCCAGCATTCAGGACAGGGCCGAAGAGTCCCAGTACTTC,CASIQDRAEESQYF,TRBJ2-7,TRBV2,.,TRBD1
TGTGCCCGTTTCAATCAGCCCCAGCATTTT,CARFNQPQHF,TRBJ1-5,TRBV9,many,.